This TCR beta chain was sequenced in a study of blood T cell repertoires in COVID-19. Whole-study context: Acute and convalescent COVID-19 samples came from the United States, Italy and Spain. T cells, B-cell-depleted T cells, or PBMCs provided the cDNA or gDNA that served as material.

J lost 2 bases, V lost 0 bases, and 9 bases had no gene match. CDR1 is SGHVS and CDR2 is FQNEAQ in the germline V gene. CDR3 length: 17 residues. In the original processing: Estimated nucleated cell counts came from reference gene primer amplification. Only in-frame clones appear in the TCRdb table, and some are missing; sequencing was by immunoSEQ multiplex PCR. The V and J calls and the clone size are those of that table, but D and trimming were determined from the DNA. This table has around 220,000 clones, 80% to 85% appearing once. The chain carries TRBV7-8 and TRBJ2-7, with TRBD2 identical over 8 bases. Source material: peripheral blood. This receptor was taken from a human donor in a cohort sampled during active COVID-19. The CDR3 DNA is TGTGCCAGCAGCTTAGCGGTCTCCGGGAGGGCCCCCTACGAGCAGTACTTC. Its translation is CASSLAVSGRAPYEQYF.